The clone carrying this T cell receptor (beta chain) came up a few times. As yet, its antigen is unknown. The sample is drawn from a study of blood T cells in healthy people across ages. Study findings and constraints: Diversity of TCR beta correlated strongly with naive T cell percentage. More naive CD4+ cells and higher diversity were found in long-lived than in aged donors.

The sample, about 9.7 milliliters of peripheral blood, was drawn from each donor. The extraction recovered at least 5.5 micrograms of total RNA per sample. A second PCR of about 6 to 12 cycles used a sample-barcoded 5' primer and a J-beta primer mix. TCRdb itself ran the 5' RACE reads through MiXCR, one entry per CDR3 protein. Of about 800,000 distinct CDR3 sequences in the sample, 55% to 70% are singletons; the top ten hold 20% to 25%. Specimen: blood. This sequence was found in a man in his thirties or forties in good health.

The CDR3 is CASSGRFGNTEAFF. CDR3 nucleotide sequence: TGTGCCAGCAGTGGCCGATTTGGGAACACTGAAGCTTTCTTT. The chain links TRBV2 to TRBJ1-1; D not resolved. Per germline, CDR1 SNHLY and CDR2 FYNNEI. V was shortened by 4 bases and J by 1 base, with 10 bases between the two germline ends. This CDR3 has 14 residues.